The sequence of this T cell receptor (beta chain) was determined in a study of blood T cell repertoires in COVID-19. Looking at the study overall: Some COVID-19 samples were acute and others convalescent; all came from the United States, Italy and Spain.

Trimming cost V 4 bases and J 4 bases; bases outside gene matches: 5. CDR3 length: 15 residues. Germline assignment: CDR1 SGHKS and CDR2 YYEKEE (reference sequence). Assay: immunoSEQ multiplex PCR; the TCRdb copy retains only in-frame clones and omits some. The data show over 110,000 clones, with around 88% seen just once and 28% held by the top ten. V usage is TRBV5-5 and J usage is TRBJ1-2; 12 bases line up with TRBD1. Material for sequencing was peripheral blood. The sequence came from a human donor in a cohort sampled during active COVID-19. The CDR3 protein is CASSTGTGGIYGYTF. DNA for the CDR3: TGTGCCAGCAGCACCGGGACAGGGGGCATCTATGGCTACACCTTC. The variable domain in full, completed from reference TRBV5-5 and TRBJ1-2, reads DAGVTQSPTHLIKTRGQQVTLRCSPISGHKSVSWYQQVLGQGPQFIFQYYEKEERGRGNFPDRFSARQFPNYSSELNVNALLLGDSALYLCASSTGTGGIYGYTFGSGTRLTVV.